This T cell receptor beta chain was identified in a study of persistence of HIV-infected CD4 T cells. Study-wide background: Isolated cells were CMV- and HIV-1 Gag-responding CD4+ T cells. Multiple blood draws of up to about 180 mL, except two donors with single leukapheresis. General study results and limits: Bulk TCR data could not be restricted to HIV-1-infected CMV-responding cells.

With 10 bases removed from V and 0 bases from J, the gap between germline ends came to 25 bases. The CDR3 totals 18 residues. Germline lookup yields CDR1 MRHNA and CDR2 SNTAGT. Cells were stimulated with CMV-infected fibroblast lysates at roughly 9.1 ug/mL. Memory cells lacking CD40L and CD69 with high CD45RO were sorted. Donors had CD4+ T cell counts above 400 cells/uL and were CMV-seropositive. With respect to this clone: Its antigen is undetermined.

The immunoSEQ assay was version 4, run in survey mode. The data were produced by immunoSEQ multiplex PCR, yet TCRdb's version contains in-frame clones alone and is incomplete. The sample includes 46,000 or so clones, about four fifths of them seen just once. The genes are TRBV6-4 and TRBJ1-5; D is ambiguous. The sample here was CD4+ T cells sorted from PBMCs after roughly 20-hour stimulation, taken from a patient who received antiretroviral therapy. The source of this sequence is an adult man with HIV who was CMV-seropositive. The chain's CDR3 is CATLEGNLAPHSNQPQHF. CDR3 bases: TGTGCCACCCTGGAGGGCAATCTCGCCCCACATAGCAATCAGCCCCAGCATTTT.